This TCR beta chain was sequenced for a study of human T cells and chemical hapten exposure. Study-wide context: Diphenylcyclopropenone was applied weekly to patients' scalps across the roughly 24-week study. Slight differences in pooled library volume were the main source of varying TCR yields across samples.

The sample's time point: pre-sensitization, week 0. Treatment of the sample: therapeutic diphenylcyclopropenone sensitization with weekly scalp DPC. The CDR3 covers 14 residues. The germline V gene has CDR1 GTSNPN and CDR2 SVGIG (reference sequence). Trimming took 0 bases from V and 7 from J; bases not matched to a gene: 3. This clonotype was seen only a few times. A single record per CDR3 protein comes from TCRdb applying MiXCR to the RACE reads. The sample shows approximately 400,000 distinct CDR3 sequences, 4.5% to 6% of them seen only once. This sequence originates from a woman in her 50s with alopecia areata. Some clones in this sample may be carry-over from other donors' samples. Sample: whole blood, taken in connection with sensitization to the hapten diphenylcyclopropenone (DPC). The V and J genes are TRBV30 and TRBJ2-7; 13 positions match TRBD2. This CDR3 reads CAWSVLAGGREQYF. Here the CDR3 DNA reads TGTGCCTGGAGTGTACTAGCGGGAGGGCGAGAGCAGTACTTC.